Listed below are T cell receptor beta chains from one sample, sequenced in a study of blood T cell repertoires in COVID-19. Clones were sequenced by immunoSEQ multiplex PCR, and TCRdb holds only the in-frame ones, with some missing. The sample includes about 68,000 clones, 89% of them seen just once. Material: peripheral blood. The receptors derive from a man over 45 with active COVID-19. Each CDR3 is given with its conserved first and last residue. Fields, in order: clone size, V gene, J gene, D gene, CDR3 DNA, CDR3 protein. A D gene is named only where the DNA matches it firmly. The listing skips clone size in some rows; elsewhere it reads once, few, many or a size class.

-	TRBV4-1	TRBJ2-2	TRBD2	TGCGCCAGCAGCCCTATGGGACTAGCGGGCGGGGAGCTGTTTTTT	CASSPMGLAGGELFF
-	TRBV9	TRBJ2-7	TRBD2	TGTGCCAGCAGCTTCGGACTAGCGGGGAACGAGCAGTACTTC	CASSFGLAGNEQYF
-	TRBV19	TRBJ1-5	TRBD1	TGTGCCAGTAGTGTGGACAGGGAGGGGGGATATAGCAATCAGCCCCAGCATTTT	CASSVDREGGYSNQPQHF
few	TRBV7-9	TRBJ2-1	-	TGTGCCAGCAGCAAATCCCGAATTCAGGTGGATGAGCAGTTCTTC	CASSKSRIQVDEQFF
-	TRBV18	TRBJ2-5	TRBD2	TGTGCCAGCTCACCGGCTAGCGGGGGGTTAACGCGAGAGACCCAGTACTTC	CASSPASGGLTRETQYF
once	TRBV12-5	TRBJ2-1	TRBD2	TGTGCTAGTGGTTTGGTATCATTTAGCGGGGGGACGACCTACAATGAGCAGTTCTTC	CASGLVSFSGGTTYNEQFF
-	TRBV10-1	TRBJ2-5	-	TGCGCCAGCAGTGAAGGGCAGGGTGGAAAAGAGACCCAGTACTTC	CASSEGQGGKETQYF
-	TRBV5-1	TRBJ1-1	TRBD1	TGCGCCAGCCAGATAGGACAGGGAAACACTGAAGCTTTCTTT	CASQIGQGNTEAFF
-	TRBV30	TRBJ1-1	-	TGTGCCTGGACAGGGGCGAACACTGAAGCTTTCTTT	CAWTGANTEAFF
-	TRBV9	TRBJ2-1	TRBD2	TGTGCCAGCAGCTTTACTAGCGGGGGGATTTTTGAGCAGTTCTTC	CASSFTSGGIFEQFF
few	TRBV4-1	TRBJ1-3	TRBD1	TGCGCCAGCAGCCAAGATCGGGCCAGGGGGCAAGGGGGAAACACCATATATTTT	CASSQDRARGQGGNTIYF
-	TRBV4-1	TRBJ2-3	TRBD2	TGCGCCAGCAGCTTTCGGACTAGCGGGCCCACAGATACGCAGTATTTT	CASSFRTSGPTDTQYF
few	TRBV7-8	TRBJ2-2	TRBD2	TGTGCCAGCAGCCTAAACACCATTTCACTAGCGCGAGGCACCGGGGAGCTGTTTTTT	CASSLNTISLARGTGELFF
-	TRBV11-3	TRBJ2-1	-	TGTGCCAGCAGCCCAAGACCAAACCCCGGGGATAACAATGAGCAGTTCTTC	CASSPRPNPGDNNEQFF
-	TRBV19	TRBJ1-1	-	TGTGCCAGTAGTTCACGACAGTACACTGAAGCTTTCTTT	CASSSRQYTEAFF
-	TRBV12-3/TRBV12-4	TRBJ1-5	-	TGTGCCAGCAGTTGGGGCTTGGAGCCCCAGCATTTT	CASSWGLEPQHF
-	TRBV5-6	TRBJ1-2	-	TGTGCCAGCAGCTTGTTTGGACAGTATGGCTACACCTTC	CASSLFGQYGYTF
-	TRBV12-3/TRBV12-4	TRBJ1-1	-	TGTGCCAGCAAGAGGGCGAGGACTGAAGCTTTCTTT	CASKRARTEAFF